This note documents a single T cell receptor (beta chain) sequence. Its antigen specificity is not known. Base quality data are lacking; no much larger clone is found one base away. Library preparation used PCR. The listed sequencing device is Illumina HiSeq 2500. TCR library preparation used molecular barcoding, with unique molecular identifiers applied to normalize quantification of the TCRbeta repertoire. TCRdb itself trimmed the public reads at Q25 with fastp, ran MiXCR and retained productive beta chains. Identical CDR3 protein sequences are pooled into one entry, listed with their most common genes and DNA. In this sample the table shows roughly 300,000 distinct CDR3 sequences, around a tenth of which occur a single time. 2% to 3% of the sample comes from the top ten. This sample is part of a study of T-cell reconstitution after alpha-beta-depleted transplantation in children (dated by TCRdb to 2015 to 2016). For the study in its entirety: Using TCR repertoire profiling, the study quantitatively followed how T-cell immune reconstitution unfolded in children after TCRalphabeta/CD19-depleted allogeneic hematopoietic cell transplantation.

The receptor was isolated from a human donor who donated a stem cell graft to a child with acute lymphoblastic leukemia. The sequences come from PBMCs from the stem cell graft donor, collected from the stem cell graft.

In nucleotide form, the sequence is TGCAGTGCTAGTGGGACAGGGCGCGGCTATGGCTACACCTTC. Its translation reads: CSASGTGRGYGYTF. The chain is made from TRBV20-1 and TRBJ1-2, and 9 junctional nucleotides match TRBD1. CDR1 and CDR2 are drawn from the germline V gene (reference sequence): DFQATT, SNEGSKA. The CDR3 spans 14 residues, from the cysteine through the phenylalanine. The retained sequence is limited to the CDR3, 42 bases, with the frame set at the first base. Compared with germline, V lacks 3 bases and J lacks 4 bases; bases without a gene match: 6.